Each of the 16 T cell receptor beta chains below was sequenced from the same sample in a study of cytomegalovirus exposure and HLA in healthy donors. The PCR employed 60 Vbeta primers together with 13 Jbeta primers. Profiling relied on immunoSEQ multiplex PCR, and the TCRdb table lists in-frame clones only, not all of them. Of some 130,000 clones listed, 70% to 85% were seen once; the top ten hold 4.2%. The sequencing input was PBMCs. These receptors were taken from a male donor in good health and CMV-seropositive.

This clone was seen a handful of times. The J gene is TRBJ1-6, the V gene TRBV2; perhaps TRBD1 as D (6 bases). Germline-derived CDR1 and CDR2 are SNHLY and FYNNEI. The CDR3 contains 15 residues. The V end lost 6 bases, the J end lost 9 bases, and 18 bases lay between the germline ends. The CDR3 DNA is TGTGCCAGCAGGCGAAGTGGGGGCGGCGGTTCACCCCTCCACTTT. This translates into CASRRSGGGGSPLHF. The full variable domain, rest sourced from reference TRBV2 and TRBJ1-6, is EPEVTQTPSHQVTQMGQEVILRCVPISNHLYFYWYRQILGQKVEFLVSFYNNEISEKSEIFDDQFSVERPDGSNFTLKIRSTKLEDSAMYFCASRRSGGGGSPLHFGNGTRLTVT.

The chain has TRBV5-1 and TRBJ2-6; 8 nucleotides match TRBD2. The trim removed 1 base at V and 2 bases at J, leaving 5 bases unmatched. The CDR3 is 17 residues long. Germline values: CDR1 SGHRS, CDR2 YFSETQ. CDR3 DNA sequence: TGCGCCAGCAGCTTGTCGGGAGGGATTCCTGGGGCCAACGTCCTGACTTTC. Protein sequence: CASSLSGGIPGANVLTF.

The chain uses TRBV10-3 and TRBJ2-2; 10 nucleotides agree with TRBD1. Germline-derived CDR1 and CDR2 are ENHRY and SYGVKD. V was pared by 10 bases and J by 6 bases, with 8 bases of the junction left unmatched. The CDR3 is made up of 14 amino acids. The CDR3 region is CASVGTGVSGELFF. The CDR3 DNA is TGTGCCAGCGTAGGGACAGGGGTGTCCGGGGAGCTGTTTTTT.

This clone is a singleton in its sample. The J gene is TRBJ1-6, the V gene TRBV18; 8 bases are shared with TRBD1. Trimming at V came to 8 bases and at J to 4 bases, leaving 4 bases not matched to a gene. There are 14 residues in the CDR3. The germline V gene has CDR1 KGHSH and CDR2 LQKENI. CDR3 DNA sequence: TGTGCCAGCACTACAGGGGGATATAATTCACCCCTCCACTTT. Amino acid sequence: CASTTGGYNSPLHF. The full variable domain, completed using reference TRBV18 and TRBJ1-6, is NAGVMQNPRHLVRRRGQEARLRCSPMKGHSHVYWYRQLPEEGLKFMVYLQKENIIDESGMPKERFSAEFPKEGPSILRIQQVVRGDSAAYFCASTTGGYNSPLHFGNGTRLTVT.

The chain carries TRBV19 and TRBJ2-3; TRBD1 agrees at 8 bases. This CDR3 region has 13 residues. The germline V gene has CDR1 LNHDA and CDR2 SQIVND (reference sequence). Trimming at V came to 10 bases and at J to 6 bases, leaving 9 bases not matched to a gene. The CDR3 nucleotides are TGTGCCACTCGGGCAGGGGGCGGTGATACGCAGTATTTT. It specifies CATRAGGGDTQYF.

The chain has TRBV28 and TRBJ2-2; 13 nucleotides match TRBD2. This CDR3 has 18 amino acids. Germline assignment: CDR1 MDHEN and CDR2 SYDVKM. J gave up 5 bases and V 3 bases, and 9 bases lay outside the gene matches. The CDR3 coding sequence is TGTGCCAGCAGTTTCGGACTAGCGGGGGAAGCTTTTACCGGGGAGCTGTTTTTT. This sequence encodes CASSFGLAGEAFTGELFF.

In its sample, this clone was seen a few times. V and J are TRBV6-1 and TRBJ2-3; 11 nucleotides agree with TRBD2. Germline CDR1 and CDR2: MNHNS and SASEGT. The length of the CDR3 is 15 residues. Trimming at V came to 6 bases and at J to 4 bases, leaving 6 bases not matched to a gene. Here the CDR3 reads CASSPLAGEADTQYF. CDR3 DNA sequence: TGTGCCAGCAGCCCACTAGCGGGAGAGGCAGATACGCAGTATTTT.

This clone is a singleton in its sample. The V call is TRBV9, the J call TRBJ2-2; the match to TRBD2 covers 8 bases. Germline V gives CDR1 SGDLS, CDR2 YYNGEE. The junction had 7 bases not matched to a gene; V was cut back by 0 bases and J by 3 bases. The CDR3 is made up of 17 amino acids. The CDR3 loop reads CASSVEASGPYTGELFF. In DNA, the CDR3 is TGTGCCAGCAGCGTAGAGGCTAGCGGGCCGTACACCGGGGAGCTGTTTTTT.

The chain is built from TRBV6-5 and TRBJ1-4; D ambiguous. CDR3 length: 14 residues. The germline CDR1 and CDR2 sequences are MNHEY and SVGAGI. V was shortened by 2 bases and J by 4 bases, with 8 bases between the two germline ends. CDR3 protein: CASSYGGINEKLFF. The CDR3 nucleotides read TGTGCCAGCAGTTACGGAGGCATTAATGAAAAACTGTTTTTT.

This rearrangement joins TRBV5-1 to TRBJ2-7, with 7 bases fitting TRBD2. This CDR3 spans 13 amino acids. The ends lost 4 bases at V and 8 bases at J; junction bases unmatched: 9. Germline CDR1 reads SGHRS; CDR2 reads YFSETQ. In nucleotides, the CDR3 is TGCGCCAGCAGCCCCCGGGACTATGGCAAGCAGTACTTC. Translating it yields CASSPRDYGKQYF.

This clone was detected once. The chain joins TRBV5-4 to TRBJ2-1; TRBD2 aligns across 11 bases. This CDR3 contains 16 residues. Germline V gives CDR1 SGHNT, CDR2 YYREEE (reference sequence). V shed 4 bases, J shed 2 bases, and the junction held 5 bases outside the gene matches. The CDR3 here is CASSPTSGGPYNEQFF. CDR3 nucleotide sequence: TGTGCCAGCAGCCCCACTAGCGGGGGACCCTACAATGAGCAGTTCTTC.

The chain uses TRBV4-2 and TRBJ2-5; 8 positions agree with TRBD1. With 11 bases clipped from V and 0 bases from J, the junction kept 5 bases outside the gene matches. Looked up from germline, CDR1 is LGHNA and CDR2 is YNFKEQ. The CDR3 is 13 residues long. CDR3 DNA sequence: TGTGCCTCAGCAGGGGGCTACCAAGAGACCCAGTACTTC. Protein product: CASAGGYQETQYF.

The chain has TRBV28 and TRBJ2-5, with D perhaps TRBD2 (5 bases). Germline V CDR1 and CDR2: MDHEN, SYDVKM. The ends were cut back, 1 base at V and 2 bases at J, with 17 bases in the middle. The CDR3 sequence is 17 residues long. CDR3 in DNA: TGTGCCAGCAGTTTATTGGACCTCGGACGGGAACAAGAGACCCAGTACTTC. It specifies CASSLLDLGREQETQYF.

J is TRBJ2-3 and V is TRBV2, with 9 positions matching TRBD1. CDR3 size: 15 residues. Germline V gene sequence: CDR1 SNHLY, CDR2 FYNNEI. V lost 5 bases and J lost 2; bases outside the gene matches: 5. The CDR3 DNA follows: TGTGCCAGCAGTCCCGGGACAGGGTACACAGATACGCAGTATTTT. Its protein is CASSPGTGYTDTQYF.

CDR3 amino acids: CASISSSPGAQHF. The DNA of the CDR3 is TGTGCCAGCATCTCGTCATCCCCGGGGGCCCAGCATTTT. V gene TRBV28 combines with J gene TRBJ1-5; perhaps TRBD1 as D (5 bases). The ends were cut back, 7 bases at V and 11 bases at J, with 18 bases in the middle. The CDR3 loop spans 13 amino acids. Germline V lookup: CDR1 MDHEN, CDR2 SYDVKM.

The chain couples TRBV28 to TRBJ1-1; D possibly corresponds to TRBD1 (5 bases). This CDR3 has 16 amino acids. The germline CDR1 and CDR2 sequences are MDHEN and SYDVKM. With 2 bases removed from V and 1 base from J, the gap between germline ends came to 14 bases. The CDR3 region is CASSLIRGSGNTEAFF. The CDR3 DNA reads TGTGCCAGCAGTTTAATTCGGGGGTCGGGGAACACTGAAGCTTTCTTT.